Each of the 25 T cell receptor beta chains below was sequenced from the same sample in a study of T cell responses to AZD1222 COVID-19 vaccine. Produced via immunoSEQ multiplex PCR; TCRdb's table is partial and in-frame only. The sample shows about 130,000 clones, 90% to 95% of them seen only once. This sample comprised peripheral blood, obtained on day 0 of AZD1222 vaccination. These receptors originate from an adult in good health.

The chain employs TRBV19 and TRBJ2-3, with TRBD2 matching 12 bases. Trimming took 3 bases from V and 6 from J; bases not matched to a gene: 7. CDR1 LNHDA and CDR2 SQIVND come from the germline V gene (reference sequence). This CDR3 is built from 16 residues. The CDR3 is CASSMGLAGGQDTQYF. In DNA, the CDR3 is TGTGCCAGTAGTATGGGCCTAGCGGGAGGGCAGGATACGCAGTATTTT.

The chain has TRBV3-1 (or the pseudogene TRBV3-2) and TRBJ2-5, with D uncertain. The CDR3 has 11 residues. V lost 7 bases and J 0 bases, leaving 3 bases between the germline ends. Germline V gives CDR1 LGHDT, CDR2 YNNKEL (reference sequence). The CDR3 protein is CASTYQETQYF. The CDR3 DNA reads as TGTGCCAGCACCTACCAAGAGACCCAGTACTTC.

V usage is TRBV19 and J usage is TRBJ1-5; 7 bases fit TRBD1. Germline loops: CDR1 LNHDA, CDR2 SQIVND (reference sequence). The CDR3 spans 15 residues. Trimming cost V 5 bases and J 1 base; bases outside gene matches: 5. CDR3 sequence reads: CASSLDRVSNQPQHF. The CDR3, as DNA: TGTGCCAGTAGTCTCGACAGGGTAAGCAATCAGCCCCAGCATTTT.

The V gene is TRBV19, the J gene TRBJ1-5, with TRBD1 matching 8 bases. CDR1 LNHDA and CDR2 SQIVND come from the germline V gene (reference sequence). The CDR3 is 14 amino acids. Trimming cost V 7 bases and J 3 bases; bases outside gene matches: 5. The CDR3 here is CASNQGANNQPQHF. The CDR3 region has the DNA TGTGCCAGTAATCAGGGGGCGAACAATCAGCCCCAGCATTTT.

The J gene is TRBJ2-7, the V gene TRBV7-7; D is undetermined. Trimming pared 4 bases from V and 5 bases from J, leaving 12 bases between. The germline V gene encodes CDR1 SSHAT and CDR2 FNYEAQ (reference sequence). The CDR3 loop spans 13 amino acids. CDR3 in amino acids: CASSSIHGNEQYF. The CDR3 DNA sequence: TGTGCCAGCAGCTCAATCCACGGCAACGAGCAGTACTTC.

The chain employs TRBV29-1 and TRBJ1-1, with TRBD1 identical over 9 bases. Germline CDR1 SQVTM, CDR2 ANQGSEA. V gave up 2 bases and J gave up 5 bases; unmatched junction bases: 3. CDR3 length equals 13 residues. The CDR3 DNA follows: TGCAGCGTTGAATTGGACAGGGGTACTGAAGCTTTCTTT. Translation gives CSVELDRGTEAFF.

The genes are TRBV5-6 and TRBJ1-6; a weak D match, TRBD1 (6 bases). CDR3 length: 16 amino acids. Germline CDR1 and CDR2: SGHDT and YYEEEE. V lost 0 bases and J lost 4, with 11 bases in between. In DNA form, the CDR3 reads TGTGCCAGCAGCTTGGGGACAGTTTTTTATAATTCACCCCTCCACTTT. This translates into CASSLGTVFYNSPLHF. Full variable domain (outside the CDR3, taken from reference TRBV5-6 and TRBJ1-6): DAGVTQSPTHLIKTRGQQVTLRCSPKSGHDTVSWYQQALGQGPQFIFQYYEEEERQRGNFPDRFSGHQFPNYSSELNVNALLLGDSALYLCASSLGTVFYNSPLHFGNGTRLTVT.

The chain employs TRBV21-1 and TRBJ1-3; TRBD1 is the table's D call and was not checked against the DNA. TRBV21-1 is deemed a pseudogene. The CDR3 is 21 residues long. This CDR3 is CASSKALLPHCRGRSWDTIYF. For the CDR3, the DNA is TGTGCCAGCAGCAAAGCGCTTCTACCCCATTGCAGGGGACGTTCTTGGGACACCATATATTTT.

The J gene is TRBJ1-1, the V gene TRBV30; 7 bases align to TRBD1. This CDR3 contains 14 residues. Germline loops: CDR1 GTSNPN, CDR2 SVGIG (reference sequence). With 2 bases clipped from V and 1 base from J, the junction kept 4 bases outside the gene matches. The CDR3 protein is CAWSRTGGNTEAFF. The CDR3, as DNA: TGTGCCTGGAGTCGGACAGGCGGGAACACTGAAGCTTTCTTT.

The chain combines TRBV7-9 with TRBJ1-3; D is ambiguous. V lost 1 base, J lost 0 bases, and 1 base lay in between. CDR1 and CDR2 from the germline V gene are SEHNR and FQNEAQ (reference sequence). CDR3 length: 13 amino acids. CDR3 sequence: CASSLGSGNTIYF. CDR3 nucleotide sequence: TGTGCCAGCAGCTTAGGCTCTGGAAACACCATATATTTT.

The chain carries TRBV6-5 and TRBJ2-1; D uncertain. Trimming took off 2 bases at V and 4 bases at J, with 9 bases between the two ends. The germline V gene has CDR1 MNHEY and CDR2 SVGAGI. This CDR3 has 14 amino acids. CDR3 sequence reads: CASSYAFPYNEQFF. DNA for the CDR3: TGTGCCAGCAGTTACGCCTTCCCGTACAATGAGCAGTTCTTC.

This clone was recorded only once. The chain couples TRBV11-3 to TRBJ2-3, with D possibly called TRBD1 or TRBD2 (6 bases each). V shed 2 bases and J shed 4 bases, with 10 bases lying between them. CDR1 SGHNT and CDR2 YENEEA come from the germline V gene. The CDR3 loop spans 14 amino acids. The chain's CDR3 is CASSLRGDPDTQYF. Written as DNA, the CDR3 is TGTGCCAGCAGCTTAAGGGGGGACCCAGATACGCAGTATTTT. The full variable domain, in which reference TRBV11-3 and TRBJ2-3 provide the parts outside the CDR3, is EAGVVQSPRYKIIEKKQPVAFWCNPISGHNTLYWYLQNLGQGPELLIRYENEEAVDDSQLPKDRFSAERLKGVDSTLKIQPAELGDSAVYLCASSLRGDPDTQYFGPGTRLTVL.

The rearrangement uses TRBV7-2 and TRBJ1-2; D may be TRBD1 (5 bases). CDR1 SGHTA and CDR2 FQGNSA come from the germline V gene. The length of the CDR3 is 14 residues. The V gene lost 3 bases and the J gene lost 2 bases, with 10 bases spanning the gap. In nucleotides, the CDR3 is TGTGCCAGCAGCTTTAGGGACGTAAACTATGGCTACACCTTC. It is translated as CASSFRDVNYGYTF.

This chain connects TRBV6-5 to TRBJ1-2; D is unresolved. The germline CDR1 and CDR2 sequences are MNHEY and SVGAGI. Trimming stripped 2 bases from V and 4 bases from J, with 11 bases between. This CDR3 region has 14 residues. CDR3 DNA sequence: TGTGCCAGCAGTTACGTTGGCGGATTCTATGGCTACACCTTC. This sequence encodes CASSYVGGFYGYTF.

V usage is TRBV5-4 and J usage is TRBJ1-2; TRBD1 matches 8 bases. The junction had 11 bases not matched to a gene; V was cut back by 0 bases and J by 4 bases. This CDR3 comprises 17 residues. From germline, CDR1 is SGHNT and CDR2 YYREEE (reference sequence). The CDR3 reads CASSLVSGLDRGYGYTF. The CDR3 DNA is TGTGCCAGCAGCTTGGTTTCAGGCCTAGACAGGGGCTATGGCTACACCTTC.

The CDR3 DNA follows: TGCGCCACCTCAAGGGGGACAGGAGTTATGAACACTGAAGCTTTCTTT. This encodes CATSRGTGVMNTEAFF. The V gene is TRBV10-2, the J gene TRBJ1-1; 8 nucleotides align to TRBD1. The V gene end was trimmed by 10 bases and the J gene end by 0 bases; junction bases not matched to a gene: 13. CDR1 WSHSY and CDR2 SAAADI come from the germline V gene. The CDR3 contains 16 residues.

V usage is TRBV7-9 and J usage is TRBJ2-3; TRBD2 agrees at 12 bases. With V trimmed by 5 bases and J by 6 bases, 12 bases remained unmatched. CDR1 is SEHNR, CDR2 FQNEAQ, per germline (reference sequence). CDR3 length equals 17 residues. CDR3 in DNA: TGTGCCAGCAGCCTACCTACGACTAGCGGGAGTTTGGATACGCAGTATTTT. Translation: CASSLPTTSGSLDTQYF.

The rearrangement uses TRBV6-5 and TRBJ2-1; maybe TRBD1 (6 bases). Trimming stripped 8 bases from V and 8 bases from J, with 10 bases between. Germline V CDR1 and CDR2: MNHEY, SVGAGI. This CDR3 spans 11 amino acids. The DNA of the CDR3 is TGTGCCAGCCGACAGGTGGATGAGCAGTTCTTC. Its translation is CASRQVDEQFF.

The chain is built from TRBV14 and TRBJ1-1; tentatively, D is TRBD1 (5 bases). The germline gives CDR1 SGHDN, CDR2 FVKESK. The CDR3 sequence is 17 residues long. V was trimmed by 5 bases and J by 0 bases, leaving 19 bases between them. CDR3 in DNA: TGTGCCAGCAGCACACGGGTTTCTAGGGGCATGAACACTGAAGCTTTCTTT. Protein sequence: CASSTRVSRGMNTEAFF. Complete variable domain (other parts from reference TRBV14 and TRBJ1-1): EAGVTQFPSHSVIEKGQTVTLRCDPISGHDNLYWYRRVMGKEIKFLLHFVKESKQDESGMPNNRFLAERTGGTYSTLKVQPAELEDSGVYFCASSTRVSRGMNTEAFFGQGTRLTVV.

V usage is TRBV13 and J usage is TRBJ1-2; perhaps TRBD1 as D (6 bases). The V and J ends lost 2 bases and 1 base respectively, with 14 bases between them. The CDR3 is made up of 16 amino acids. Looked up from germline, CDR1 is PRHDT and CDR2 is FYEKMQ (reference sequence). The DNA of the CDR3 is TGTGCCAGCAGCTTACAAATCAGGGGCAGTAACTATGGCTACACCTTC. This sequence encodes CASSLQIRGSNYGYTF.

V is TRBV5-3 and J is TRBJ1-1; 7 positions match TRBD1. TRBV5-3 carries the ORF label, with uncertain function. The CDR3 is 16 amino acids. The trim removed 3 bases at V and 1 base at J, leaving 9 bases unmatched. Here the CDR3 DNA reads TGTGCCAGAAGCTGTGCTGGGAGGACAGGGAACACTGAAGCTTTCTTT. This encodes CARSCAGRTGNTEAFF.

The chain has TRBV5-1 and TRBJ2-1; 15 bases map to TRBD2. This CDR3 spans 17 amino acids. CDR1 SGHRS and CDR2 YFSETQ come from the germline V gene. The V and J ends lost 4 bases and 2 bases, in that order; junction bases with no gene match: 4. In nucleotides, the CDR3 is TGCGCCAGCAGCGGGACTAGCGGGAGGAATCCCTACAATGAGCAGTTCTTC. Residues: CASSGTSGRNPYNEQFF. The variable domain in full, with the rest retrieved from reference TRBV5-1 and TRBJ2-1, is KAGVTQTPRYLIKTRGQQVTLSCSPISGHRSVSWYQQTPGQGLQFLFEYFSETQRNKGNFPGRFSGRQFSNSRSEMNVSTLELGDSALYLCASSGTSGRNPYNEQFFGPGTRLTVL.

The genes are TRBV6-4 and TRBJ2-2; 7 positions match TRBD2. With 2 bases clipped from V and 1 base from J, the junction kept 4 bases outside the gene matches. The CDR3 is 16 amino acids. Germline loops: CDR1 MRHNA, CDR2 SNTAGT. The CDR3 region is CASSDLAEKNTGELFF. For the CDR3, the DNA is TGTGCCAGCAGTGACCTAGCGGAGAAGAACACCGGGGAGCTGTTTTTT.

The rearrangement uses TRBV29-1 and TRBJ2-7, with D perhaps assigned TRBD1 or TRBD2 (5 bases each). CDR1 and CDR2 from the germline V gene are SQVTM and ANQGSEA. The CDR3 has 13 residues. With 3 bases removed from V and 7 bases from J, the gap between germline ends came to 16 bases. CDR3 region: CSVDGLGTGEQYF. The CDR3 region has the DNA TGCAGCGTTGACGGGCTAGGGACGGGAGAGCAGTACTTC.

The CDR3 here is CATGTEDSGRVSYEQYF. The CDR3 coding sequence is TGTGCCACCGGGACCGAAGATTCCGGGAGAGTGTCCTACGAGCAGTACTTC. The rearrangement links TRBV10-3 to TRBJ2-7, with TRBD2 as a possible D gene (6 bases). CDR1 and CDR2 from the germline V gene are ENHRY and SYGVKD. CDR3 length: 17 residues. Trimming removed 10 bases from V and 1 base from J, with 26 bases in between.